Listed below are T cell receptor beta chains from one sample, sequenced in a study of regulatory and conventional T cells in RAG deficiency. Profiled with immunoSEQ multiplex PCR; TCRdb holds only in-frame clones, not every one. This sample has tens of thousands of clones, with over 75% found just once. This sample was also put to use in a study of regulatory T cells.

The sequencing input was CD8+ T cells sorted from blood. Receptors originate from a human donor in good health. The CDR3 runs from the conserved cysteine through the conserved F or W. The D gene is left open where the match is weak. Rows give clone size only sometimes, using once, few, many, or a class for an expanded clone.

clone_size	v_call	j_call	d_call	cdr3_aa	cdr3_nt
.	TRBV5-4	TRBJ1-5	.	CASSLDGKNQPQHF	TGTGCCAGCAGCTTGGACGGGAAGAATCAGCCCCAGCATTTT
.	TRBV5-8	TRBJ2-7	.	CASSRTQGAYEQYF	TGCGCCAGCAGTAGGACCCAAGGGGCATACGAGCAGTACTTC
.	TRBV5-1	TRBJ2-2	TRBD1	CDTSDRADTGELFF	TGCGACACTTCGGACAGGGCGGACACCGGGGAGCTGTTTTTT
.	TRBV9	TRBJ2-7	TRBD1	CASSVGWTGDVGEQYF	TGTGCCAGCAGCGTAGGGTGGACAGGGGACGTTGGCGAGCAGTACTTC
.	TRBV9	TRBJ2-1	TRBD2	CASSAKDRLANNEQFF	TGTGCCAGCAGCGCAAAAGACAGACTAGCTAACAATGAGCAGTTCTTC
.	TRBV5-4	TRBJ2-7	TRBD2	CASSFRTSGVYEQYF	TGTGCCAGCAGCTTCCGAACTAGCGGGGTCTACGAGCAGTACTTC
.	TRBV2	TRBJ2-3	TRBD1	CASSRTGVSDTQYF	TGTGCCAGCAGTCGGACAGGGGTTTCAGATACGCAGTATTTT
.	TRBV6-1	TRBJ1-6	.	CASSLKGPNNSPLHF	TGTGCCAGCAGTTTGAAGGGGCCGAATAATTCACCCCTCCACTTT
.	TRBV29-1	TRBJ2-7	.	CSVRKGSSYEQYF	TGCAGCGTCAGGAAAGGGAGCTCCTACGAGCAGTACTTC
.	TRBV7-3	TRBJ2-7	TRBD2	CASSLAGGLHEQYF	TGTGCCAGCAGCTTAGCGGGGGGGCTCCACGAGCAGTACTTC
.	TRBV6-1	TRBJ2-7	.	CASSNSYEQYF	TGTGCCAGCAGTAACTCCTACGAGCAGTACTTC
.	TRBV6-1	TRBJ2-7	TRBD1	CASKPPGTGSGEQYF	TGTGCCAGCAAGCCCCCCGGGACAGGGTCTGGAGAGCAGTACTTC
.	TRBV7-2	TRBJ2-7	.	CASSLNVYRSSYEQYF	TGTGCCAGCAGCTTGAACGTTTACAGGAGCTCCTACGAGCAGTACTTC
once	TRBV30	TRBJ2-2	.	CAWSSRRVTGELFF	TGTGCCTGGAGTAGTAGAAGGGTCACCGGGGAGCTGTTTTTT
.	TRBV5-4	TRBJ2-5	.	CASSSPDGQLETQYF	TGTGCCAGCAGCTCCCCGGATGGACAGTTAGAGACCCAGTACTTC
.	TRBV6-5	TRBJ1-4	.	CASRPRGPGEKLFF	TGTGCCAGCAGGCCGCGGGGACCCGGGGAAAAACTGTTTTTT
.	TRBV19	TRBJ2-3	TRBD1	CASSRGQYTDTQYF	TGTGCCAGTAGTAGGGGACAGTACACAGATACGCAGTATTTT
.	TRBV18	TRBJ1-1	.	CASSWVNTEAFF	TGTGCCAGCTCATGGGTTAACACTGAAGCTTTCTTT
.	TRBV9	TRBJ1-1	.	CASSVDGWNTEAFF	TGTGCCAGCAGCGTAGATGGGTGGAACACTGAAGCTTTCTTT
.	TRBV9	TRBJ1-4	TRBD1	CASSVDSGQGAGEKLFF	TGTGCCAGCAGCGTAGATTCCGGACAGGGGGCGGGAGAAAAACTGTTTTTT
.	TRBV7-8	TRBJ2-7	.	CASSLGLGYEQYF	TGTGCCAGCAGCCTCGGACTTGGCTACGAGCAGTACTTC
.	TRBV5-1	TRBJ1-1	.	CASSLTGGTRNTEAFF	TGCGCCAGCAGCTTAACTGGGGGCACTCGGAACACTGAAGCTTTCTTT
.	TRBV6-5	TRBJ1-2	.	CASSYASLGRAGGYTF	TGTGCCAGCAGTTACGCCTCCCTTGGCAGAGCAGGCGGCTACACCTTC
.	TRBV6-5	TRBJ2-7	.	CTSRGGAYEQYF	TGTACCAGCAGGGGGGGGGCCTACGAGCAGTACTTC
.	TRBV6-1	TRBJ1-5	TRBD1	CASSPRDSYQPQHF	TGTGCCAGCAGTCCCCGGGACAGTTATCAGCCCCAGCATTTT
.	TRBV28	TRBJ2-4	.	CASSALKERAKNIQYF	TGTGCCAGCAGTGCATTAAAAGAAAGGGCCAAAAACATTCAGTACTTC
.	TRBV7-9	TRBJ1-4	TRBD1	CASSPRDRANEKLFF	TGTGCCAGCAGCCCCCGGGACAGGGCCAATGAAAAACTGTTTTTT
.	TRBV25-1	TRBJ2-7	TRBD1	CASSTWTGTHEQYF	TGTGCCAGCAGTACATGGACAGGGACCCACGAGCAGTACTTC
.	TRBV18	TRBJ2-1	TRBD2	CASSPIATSGSGEQFF	TGTGCCAGCTCACCAATTGCGACTAGCGGGAGCGGTGAGCAGTTCTTC
.	TRBV15	TRBJ2-1	.	CATKTDRTYNEQFF	TGTGCCACCAAAACCGACAGGACCTACAATGAGCAGTTCTTC
.	TRBV19	TRBJ2-1	.	CASSISGGQEQFF	TGTGCCAGTAGTATTTCGGGGGGCCAGGAGCAGTTCTTC
.	TRBV14	TRBJ2-3	.	CASSPPAKGSADTQYF	TGTGCCAGCAGCCCCCCGGCCAAAGGGAGCGCAGATACGCAGTATTTT
.	TRBV18	TRBJ2-3	.	CASSPTRQASTDTQYF	TGTGCCAGCTCTCCGACCCGGCAAGCTAGCACAGATACGCAGTATTTT
.	TRBV9	TRBJ1-3	.	CASSVAGGSNSGNTIYF	TGTGCCAGCAGCGTAGCCGGGGGGTCAAACTCTGGAAACACCATATATTTT
.	TRBV15	TRBJ2-2	TRBD1	CATSRDPGQGVRTGELFF	TGTGCCACCAGCAGAGACCCGGGACAGGGTGTTCGAACCGGGGAGCTGTTTTTT
.	TRBV5-1	TRBJ2-7	.	CASSLGGGSYEQYF	TGCGCCAGCAGCTTGGGTGGGGGCTCCTACGAGCAGTACTTC
.	TRBV5-1	TRBJ2-2	TRBD2	CASSGGAGANTGELFF	TGCGCCAGCAGCGGGGGTGCGGGGGCGAACACCGGGGAGCTGTTTTTT
.	TRBV15	TRBJ1-2	.	CATSRDLGTPYTF	TGTGCCACCAGCAGAGATTTAGGTACTCCCTACACCTTC
.	TRBV6-5	TRBJ1-2	.	CASSLHVSYGYTF	TGTGCCAGCAGCTTACATGTGAGCTATGGCTACACCTTC
.	TRBV28	TRBJ1-4	TRBD1	CASSFVAGGNEKLFF	TGTGCCAGCAGTTTTGTGGCAGGGGGGAATGAAAAACTGTTTTTT
.	TRBV6-5	TRBJ1-1	TRBD1	CASSPAGGFGTEAFF	TGTGCCAGCAGTCCGGCAGGGGGTTTCGGCACTGAAGCTTTCTTT
.	TRBV30	TRBJ2-7	TRBD2	CAWTVGGIPPYEQYF	TGTGCCTGGACCGTCGGGGGGATTCCCCCCTACGAGCAGTACTTC
.	TRBV27	TRBJ2-1	TRBD2	CASSSVTSGGYNEQFF	TGTGCCAGCAGTTCCGTGACTAGCGGGGGGTACAATGAGCAGTTCTTC
.	TRBV11-2	TRBJ1-3	TRBD1	CASSSDRGISSGNTIYF	TGTGCCAGCAGCTCCGACAGGGGAATCAGCTCTGGAAACACCATATATTTT
once	TRBV7-4	TRBJ1-5	TRBD1	CASSSGSLGQGFNQPQHF	TGTGCCAGCAGCTCGGGTAGCCTTGGACAGGGCTTCAATCAGCCCCAGCATTTT
.	TRBV11-2	TRBJ1-1	TRBD1	CASSSISGQGSNTEAFF	TGTGCCAGCAGCTCGATCTCGGGACAGGGTTCGAACACTGAAGCTTTCTTT